Listed below are T cell receptor beta chains from one sample, sequenced in a study of blood T cell repertoires in COVID-19. Only in-frame clones appear in the TCRdb table, and some are missing; sequencing was by immunoSEQ multiplex PCR. The sample records some 400,000 clones, 89% being singletons. The sequenced sample consisted of PBMCs or T cells enriched from blood (not recorded which). Receptors originate from a woman aged 25-40 years who had recovered from COVID-19. The CDR3 runs from the conserved cysteine through the conserved F or W.

len: 14
v_gene: TRBV28
CDR3aa: CASSAHAENTEAFF

len: 15
v_gene: TRBV4-3
CDR3aa: CASSQETTVNTEAFF

len: 16
v_gene: TRBV4-3
CDR3aa: CASSQVHSGFWSPLHF

len: 15
v_gene: TRBV7-2
CDR3aa: CASSSISGGSETQYF

len: 15
v_gene: TRBV18
CDR3aa: CASSLQGGYQETQYF

len: 14
v_gene: TRBV15
CDR3aa: CATSRDRGNQPQHF

len: 16
v_gene: TRBV19
CDR3aa: CASSPRRGEGADTQYF

len: 13
v_gene: TRBV24-1
CDR3aa: CATSHRGSGELFF

len: 15
v_gene: TRBV6-6
CDR3aa: CASSYDRGFFYGYTF

len: 15
v_gene: TRBV3-1/TRBV3-2
CDR3aa: CASSPRNRGSYEQYF

len: 15
v_gene: TRBV30
CDR3aa: CAGKTPTGDNSPLHF

len: 14
v_gene: TRBV30
CDR3aa: CAWVAAGGQETQYF

len: 16
v_gene: TRBV7-9
CDR3aa: CASSPGTGGTNYGYTF

len: 14
v_gene: TRBV28
CDR3aa: CATKSRGLDQPQHF

len: 13
v_gene: TRBV3-1/TRBV3-2
CDR3aa: CASSQRHSYEQYF